One sample yielded the 20 T cell receptor beta chains listed below, sequenced in a study of T cell clusters in autoimmune cytopenias. Some 38,000 genome equivalents of blood DNA were amplified for TRB. Multiplex touch-down PCR amplified TRB using TRB-A and TRB-B pools in one tube. TCRdb reanalyzed the multiplex PCR reads, giving one entry per CDR3 protein sequence and no DNA. In total, the table holds about 8,100 distinct CDR3 sequences. The sequenced sample was peripheral blood. Every receptor here comes from a human donor with an autoimmune cytopenia or autoimmune hepatitis (not recorded which).

V is TRBV20-1 and J is TRBJ2-1. The CDR3 contains 14 residues. Germline V gene sequence: CDR1 DFQATT, CDR2 SNEGSKA (reference sequence). CDR3 in amino acids: CSARAGSSYNEQFF.

V and J are TRBV7-2 and TRBJ1-4; as DNA is missing, the TRBD1 call by TCRdb cannot be tested. Germline V gives CDR1 SGHTA, CDR2 FQGNSA. CDR3 length equals 16 residues. CDR3 amino acids: CASSSGTGGSSEKLFF.

The V gene is TRBV5-6, the J gene TRBJ2-2. This CDR3 comprises 17 residues. The germline gives CDR1 SGHDT, CDR2 YYEEEE. CDR3 sequence reads: CARSILNLKTNTGELFF.

This clonotype registers medium-sized by frequency. This rearrangement joins TRBV19 to TRBJ2-7; the D call of TRBD2 rests on TCRdb alone, since no DNA is present to check it. The CDR3 covers 16 residues. The germline V gene encodes CDR1 LNHDA and CDR2 SQIVND (reference sequence). The CDR3 sequence is CASSSPGGGTSGEQYF.

Considering frequency, this clonotype is medium-sized. The rearrangement joins TRBV19 to TRBJ2-2; TCRdb selects TRBD1, and the lack of DNA leaves this call unchecked. The CDR3 consists of 14 residues. In germline, CDR1 is LNHDA, CDR2 SQIVND (reference sequence). Here the CDR3 reads CASTLQGRAGELFF. Combining the CDR3 with reference TRBV19 and TRBJ2-2 gives the whole variable domain DGGITQSPKYLFRKEGQNVTLSCEQNLNHDAMYWYRQDPGQGLRLIYYSQIVNDFQKGDIAEGYSVSREKKESFPLTVTSAQKNPTAFYLCASTLQGRAGELFFGEGSRLTVL.

This clonotype counts as medium-sized by frequency. J is TRBJ1-3 and V is TRBV27; the D call of TRBD1 rests on TCRdb alone, since no DNA is present to check it. The CDR3 length is 15 residues. CDR1 and CDR2 from the germline V gene are MNHEY and SMNVEV (reference sequence). CDR3 sequence: CASSSQAGYGNTIYF.

The CDR3 loop reads CASSFADYQPQHF. The V and J genes are TRBV12-3 or TRBV12-4 and TRBJ1-5. This CDR3 spans 13 amino acids.

This clonotype is called medium-sized based on its frequency. V and J are TRBV27 and TRBJ1-3; there is no DNA to check the TCRdb D call of TRBD1. CDR1 MNHEY and CDR2 SMNVEV come from the germline V gene (reference sequence). The CDR3 runs 15 residues. The CDR3 sequence is CASRPGQGLGNTIYF.

The chain uses TRBV5-1 and TRBJ2-3; TCRdb lists TRBD2, though no DNA is available to test this call. The length of the CDR3 is 15 residues. The germline V gene has CDR1 SGHRS and CDR2 YFSETQ. The CDR3 protein is CASMVAGSAGDTQYF.

This clonotype is classed as medium-sized (0.01 to 0.1%) by frequency. V usage is TRBV6-5 and J usage is TRBJ1-1. This CDR3 has 14 amino acids. CDR1 is MNHEY, CDR2 SVGAGI, per germline. CDR3 sequence reads: CASRNRGLTSEAFF.

This rearrangement joins TRBV7-9 to TRBJ2-2; TCRdb calls TRBD1, which cannot be checked without DNA. The CDR3 is 16 amino acids. The V gene's germline CDR1 is SEHNR and CDR2 FQNEAQ (reference sequence). The CDR3 region is CASRPGQHLNTGELFF.

This rearrangement joins TRBV6-4 to TRBJ2-1. The CDR3 runs 13 residues. Germline-derived CDR1 and CDR2 are MRHNA and SNTAGT. CDR3 residues: CASSHVGNGEQFF.

The chain recombines TRBV27 with TRBJ1-1; without DNA, the TCRdb call of TRBD1 cannot be checked. CDR1 MNHEY and CDR2 SMNVEV come from the germline V gene (reference sequence). The CDR3 sequence is 15 residues long. The CDR3 loop is CASSGDRGMNTEAFF.

CDR3 sequence reads: CASSFRSRDTEAFF. V and J are TRBV11-2 and TRBJ1-1. The germline V gene encodes CDR1 SGHAT and CDR2 FQNNGV. The CDR3 length is 14 residues.

The chain couples TRBV12-3 or TRBV12-4 to TRBJ1-1; TCRdb selects TRBD1, and the lack of DNA leaves this call unchecked. This CDR3 has 16 residues. The CDR3 is CASRPRREKGFTEAFF.

The chain's CDR3 is CASSLAGGRVTQYF. The genes are TRBV11-2 and TRBJ2-3; TCRdb names TRBD2, which stays unverified in the absence of DNA. Looked up from germline, CDR1 is SGHAT and CDR2 is FQNNGV. This CDR3 region has 14 residues.

The chain carries TRBV6-1 and TRBJ2-7; TCRdb names TRBD1, which stays unverified in the absence of DNA. Germline CDR1 and CDR2: MNHNS and SASEGT. The CDR3 spans 15 residues. CDR3 residues: CASSSAGTGGYEQYF.

This clonotype is deemed medium-sized by its frequency. V and J are TRBV6-5 and TRBJ1-5; TCRdb selects TRBD1, and the lack of DNA leaves this call unchecked. Germline V gene lookup returns CDR1 MNHEY and CDR2 SVGAGI. This CDR3 comprises 15 residues. This chain's CDR3 is CASSYSTGRRQPQHF.

The chain has TRBV7-2 and TRBJ1-5. Germline V gene sequence: CDR1 SGHTA, CDR2 FQGNSA. The CDR3 covers 14 residues. This CDR3 is CASSLDRNNQPQHF. Based on the CDR3 plus reference TRBV7-2 and TRBJ1-5, the full variable domain is GAGVSQSPSNKVTEKGKDVELRCDPISGHTALYWYRQSLGQGLEFLIYFQGNSAPDKSGLPSDRFSAERTGGSVSTLTIQRTQQEDSAVYLCASSLDRNNQPQHFGDGTRLSIL.

The V gene is TRBV6-5, the J gene TRBJ2-4; the D call of TRBD2 rests on TCRdb alone, since no DNA is present to check it. The CDR3 loop spans 13 amino acids. Germline lookup yields CDR1 MNHEY and CDR2 SVGAGI. The chain's CDR3 is CASSRTSGGIQYF.